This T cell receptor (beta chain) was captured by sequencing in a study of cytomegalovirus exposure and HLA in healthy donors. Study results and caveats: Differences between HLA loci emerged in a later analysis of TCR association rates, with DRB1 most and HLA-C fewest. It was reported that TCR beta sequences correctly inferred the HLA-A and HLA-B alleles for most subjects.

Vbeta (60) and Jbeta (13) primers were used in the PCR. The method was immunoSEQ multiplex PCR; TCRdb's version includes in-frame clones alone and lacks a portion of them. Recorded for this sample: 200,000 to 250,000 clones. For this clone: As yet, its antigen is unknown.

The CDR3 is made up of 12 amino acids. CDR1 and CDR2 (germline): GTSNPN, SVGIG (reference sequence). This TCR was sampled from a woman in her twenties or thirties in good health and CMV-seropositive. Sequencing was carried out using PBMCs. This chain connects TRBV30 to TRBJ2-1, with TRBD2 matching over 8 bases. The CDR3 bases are TGTGCTTTAGGGCGGGAGGACAATGAGCAGTTCTTC. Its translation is CALGREDNEQFF.